This T cell receptor beta chain is drawn from a study of blood T cell repertoires in COVID-19. About the study: Collection of acute and convalescent COVID-19 samples took place in the United States, Italy and Spain. Sources were T cells, B-cell-depleted T cells, or PBMCs; the material itself was cDNA or gDNA.

Sequenced by immunoSEQ multiplex PCR; TCRdb stores in-frame clones only, minus some. The data show 60,000 to 70,000 clones, with 85% to 90% seen just once and around 2.9% held by the top ten. In germline, CDR1 is GTSNPN, CDR2 SVGIG (reference sequence). This CDR3 contains 13 residues. The sequenced sample consisted of peripheral blood. This TCR derives from a man at least 80 years old with acute or convalescent COVID-19. The rearrangement uses TRBV30 and TRBJ1-2, with D perhaps TRBD1 (5 bases). The DNA for the CDR3 is TGTGCTGGGGACCGGGGGAGGGCCTATGGCTACACCTTC. This encodes CAGDRGRAYGYTF.